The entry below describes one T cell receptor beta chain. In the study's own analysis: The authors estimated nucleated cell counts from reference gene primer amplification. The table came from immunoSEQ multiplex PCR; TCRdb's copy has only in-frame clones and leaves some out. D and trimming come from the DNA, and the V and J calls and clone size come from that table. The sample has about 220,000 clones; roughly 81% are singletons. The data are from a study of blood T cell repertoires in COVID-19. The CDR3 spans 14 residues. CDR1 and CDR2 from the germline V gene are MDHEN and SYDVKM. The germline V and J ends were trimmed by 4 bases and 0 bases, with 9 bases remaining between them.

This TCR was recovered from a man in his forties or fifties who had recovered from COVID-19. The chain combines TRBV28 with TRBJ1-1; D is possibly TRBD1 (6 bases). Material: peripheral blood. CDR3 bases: TGTGCCAGCAGTTGGGGGGGCGTGAACACTGAAGCTTTCTTT. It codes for CASSWGGVNTEAFF.